Detailed here is one T cell receptor beta chain. This clone was observed a handful of times. No cognate antigen has been identified for it. Qualities for individual bases were not recorded, and no much larger clone is one base off. Taken from cysteine to phenylalanine, the CDR3 has 13 residues. Only the CDR3 part of the read is kept: 39 bases, read in frame from the first base. As encoded in the germline V gene, CDR1 is MNHNS while CDR2 is SASEGT. The V end loses 6 bases and the J end loses 1 base, and a stretch of 9 bases separates them. The entry originates in a study of T cell changes during pregnancy in multiple sclerosis (dated by TCRdb to 2018 to 2020). About the full investigation: Changes in the T cell repertoire over the course of pregnancy were examined in this study in women with multiple sclerosis.

Libraries were constructed by the immunoSEQ multiplex PCR assay. TCRdb holds this immuneACCESS table with in-frame rearrangements only. Some clones are missing; in checked studies, unresolved V genes explain under half, and the rest has no known cause. For this sample there are approximately 80,000 clones; 94% appear just once. The ten largest clones represent around 0.91% of the sample. This clonotype was obtained from a female donor in good health, enrolled as a control in a pregnancy study. Material: peripheral blood, obtained in the second trimester of pregnancy. In this chain, TRBV6-1 is recombined with TRBJ1-1; a tentative D match to TRBD1 spans 6 bases. The bases are TGTGCCAGCAGACGGACAGAGAACACTGAAGCTTTCTTT. This translates into CASRRTENTEAFF.